Described below is a single T cell receptor beta chain sequence and its context. Its cognate antigen is unknown. Germline CDR1 is SGHRS and CDR2 is YFSETQ. The CDR3 sequence is 15 residues long. Primers used in a second PCR of roughly 7 to 12 cycles were a sample-barcoded 5' primer and a J-beta primer mix. MiXCR, applied by TCRdb to the 5' RACE reads, yields one record per CDR3 protein. The sample has 1.5 million to 1.8 million distinct CDR3 sequences; approximately 43% are singletons. Ten milliliters of peripheral blood were drawn from each donor into EDTA-treated tubes. This entry comes from a study of blood T cells in healthy people across ages. General study results and limits: The long-lived group displayed more naive CD4+ cells, plus higher diversity, than the aged donors did.

The source of this sequence is a woman aged 18-29 years in good health. Sequencing was carried out using blood. The chain links TRBV5-1 to TRBJ2-1; TRBD1 might be the D (6 bases). The J call may be faulty, since TRBJ2-7 better matches the DNA end. CDR3 bases: TGCGCCAGCAGCTTGGGAGGGGGAACCTACAATGAGCAGTACTTC. The encoded protein is CASSLGGGTYNEQYF.